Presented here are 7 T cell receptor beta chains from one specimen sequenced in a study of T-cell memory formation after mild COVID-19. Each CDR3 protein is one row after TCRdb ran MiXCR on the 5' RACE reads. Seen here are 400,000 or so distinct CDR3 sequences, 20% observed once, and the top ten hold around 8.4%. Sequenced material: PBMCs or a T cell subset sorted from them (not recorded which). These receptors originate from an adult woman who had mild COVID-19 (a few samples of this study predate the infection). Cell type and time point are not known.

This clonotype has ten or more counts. As DNA, the CDR3 is TGTGCCAGCAACCCCGGAGTAGCGGGGCCCCGGGGGACCCAGTACTTC. This encodes CASNPGVAGPRGTQYF. This sequence joins TRBV6-1 and TRBJ2-5; 8 nucleotides align to TRBD2. The CDR3 totals 16 residues. Germline V gene data show CDR1 as MNHNS and CDR2 as SASEGT. V dropped 7 bases and J dropped 7; count of bases not matched to a gene: 17.

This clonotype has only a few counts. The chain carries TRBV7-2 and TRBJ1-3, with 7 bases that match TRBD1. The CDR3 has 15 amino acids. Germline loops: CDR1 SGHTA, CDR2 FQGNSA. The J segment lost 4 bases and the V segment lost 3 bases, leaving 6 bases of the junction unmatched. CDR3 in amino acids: CASSLVAGGGNTIYF. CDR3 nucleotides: TGTGCCAGCAGCTTGGTAGCAGGGGGAGGAAACACCATATATTTT.

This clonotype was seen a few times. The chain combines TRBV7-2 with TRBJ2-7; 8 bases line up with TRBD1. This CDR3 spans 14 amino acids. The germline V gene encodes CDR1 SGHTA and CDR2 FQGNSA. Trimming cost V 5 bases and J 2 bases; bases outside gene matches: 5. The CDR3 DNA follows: TGTGCCAGCAGCGCCGACAGGGGAGCCTACGAGCAGTACTTC. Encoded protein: CASSADRGAYEQYF.

The DNA of the CDR3 is TGTGCCAGCAGCTTATACCGGGGAGGAGGCTACACCTTC. Translation: CASSLYRGGGYTF. The genes are TRBV7-8 and TRBJ1-2; D unclear. The CDR3 extends over 13 amino acids. The germline gives CDR1 SGHVS, CDR2 FQNEAQ. V was clipped by 2 bases and J by 8 bases, with 12 bases between them. Full variable domain (remainder filled in from reference TRBV7-8 and TRBJ1-2): GAGVSQSPRYKVAKRGQDVALRCDPISGHVSLFWYQQALGQGPEFLTYFQNEAQLDKSGLPSDRFFAERPEGSVSTLKIQRTQQEDSAVYLCASSLYRGGGYTFGSGTRLTVV.

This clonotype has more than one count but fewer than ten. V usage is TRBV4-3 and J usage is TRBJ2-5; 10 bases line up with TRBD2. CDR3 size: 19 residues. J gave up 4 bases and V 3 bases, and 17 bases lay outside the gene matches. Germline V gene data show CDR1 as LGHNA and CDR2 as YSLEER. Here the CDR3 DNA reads TGCGCCAGCAGCCAGCTCCAAGGGGTCAGCGGGAGGGCCTCAGAGACCCAGTACTTC. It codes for CASSQLQGVSGRASETQYF.

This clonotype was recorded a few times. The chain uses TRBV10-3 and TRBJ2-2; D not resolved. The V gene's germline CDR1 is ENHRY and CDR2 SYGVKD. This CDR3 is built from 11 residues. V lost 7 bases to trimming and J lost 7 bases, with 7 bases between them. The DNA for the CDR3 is TGTGCCATCAAAACTTTCGGGGAGCTGTTTTTT. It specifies CAIKTFGELFF.

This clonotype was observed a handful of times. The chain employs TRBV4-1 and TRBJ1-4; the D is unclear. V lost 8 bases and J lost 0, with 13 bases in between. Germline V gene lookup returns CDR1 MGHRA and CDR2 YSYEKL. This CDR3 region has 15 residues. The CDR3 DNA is TGCGCCAGCGGTGGACGCTCTGCAACTAATGAAAAACTGTTTTTT. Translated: CASGGRSATNEKLFF.